This record concerns one TCR beta chain sequence. The data originate from a study of CD8+CD57+ T cells in acquired aplastic anemia. TCR beta VDJ combinations and CDR3 sequences were profiled from genomic DNA. MiXCR was run by TCRdb on the reads, yielding one entry per CDR3 protein. The table records about 420,000 distinct CDR3 sequences, about two thirds of them present only once. The CDR3 length is 16 residues. CDR1 and CDR2 (germline): SGHRS, YFSETQ. Trimming stripped 0 bases from V and 7 bases from J, with 20 bases between. The chain employs TRBV5-1 and TRBJ2-7; D is tentatively TRBD1 or TRBD2 (5 bases each). Sequencing input: sorted CD4+, CD8+, or CD8+CD57+ T cells (not recorded which) from PBMCs. This receptor was obtained from a human donor in good health, serving as a control. CDR3 sequence: CASSLATATGPSEQYF. As DNA, the CDR3 is TGCGCCAGCAGCTTGGCCACCGCTACGGGGCCATCGGAGCAGTACTTC. The full variable domain, completed using reference TRBV5-1 and TRBJ2-7, is KAGVTQTPRYLIKTRGQQVTLSCSPISGHRSVSWYQQTPGQGLQFLFEYFSETQRNKGNFPGRFSGRQFSNSRSEMNVSTLELGDSALYLCASSLATATGPSEQYFGPGTRLTVT.